This T cell receptor (beta chain) was captured by sequencing in a study of Ad26.COV2.S vaccination and SARS-CoV-2 variants. As to this clone: Other DNA sequences in the same sample also yield this CDR3.

Treatment described: approximately 18 received Ad26.COV2.S at low or high dose, single or two shots; about 5 received placebo; per-sample allocation not given. All samples were drawn on day 63, counting from the first vaccine or placebo injection. Libraries were prepared by immunoSEQ multiplex PCR; TCRdb keeps only in-frame clonotypes and omits some of them. The sample gives around 450,000 clones, about 91% of which show up once; over 2% is in the top ten. The CDR3 sequence is 14 residues long. CDR1 is ENHRY and CDR2 is SYGVKD in the germline V gene. Trimming took off 0 bases at V and 1 base at J, with 5 bases between the two ends.

The genes are TRBV10-3 and TRBJ2-3; no reliable D call. The receptor comes from a person between 18 and 59 years old who received the Ad26.COV2.S COVID-19 vaccine or a placebo. Sequencing used peripheral blood, obtained in a trial of Ad26.COV2.S vaccine versus placebo. CDR3 DNA: TGTGCCATCAGTGAGTCGACTGGCACAGATACGCAGTATTTT. Translated: CAISESTGTDTQYF.